The rows below give T cell receptor beta chains drawn from one sample of a study of response to subunit inactivated influenza vaccine. TCRdb redid the calling of the RT-PCR reads with MiXCR, one entry per CDR3 protein. Of 550,000 to 650,000 distinct CDR3 sequences detected, 10% to 15% appear once; the ten largest clones hold 10% to 13%. The sequenced sample was PBMCs from blood, obtained on the day of vaccination. The receptors stem from a middle-aged man who received an inactivated influenza vaccine. Each CDR3 is given with its conserved first and last residue. The D gene is left open where the match is weak. For some rows the clone size is stated as once, few or many, or as a class when expanded; others skip it.

j_call clone_size v_call d_call cdr3_aa cdr3_nt
TRBJ2-3 few TRBV5-1 . CASRGQGLTDTQYF TGCGCCAGCAGGGGCCAAGGGCTCACAGATACGCAGTATTTT
TRBJ2-7 few TRBV28 TRBD2 CASGGGLSYEQYF TGTGCCTCGGGAGGGGGGCTCTCCTACGAGCAGTACTTC
TRBJ1-1 . TRBV18 . CASSLTINTEAFF TGTGCCAGCTCCCTGACAATAAACACTGAAGCTTTCTTT
TRBJ2-3 . TRBV7-8 . CALRPMMGGGASDTQYF TGTGCCCTAAGACCAATGATGGGTGGAGGTGCCTCCGATACGCAGTATTTT
TRBJ2-3 . TRBV10-3 . CAIRSTGSTDTQYF TGTGCCATCAGATCGACTGGTAGCACAGATACGCAGTATTTT
TRBJ2-1 many TRBV12-5 TRBD2 CASGFEGLAFANEQFF TGTGCTAGTGGTTTCGAGGGACTAGCGTTCGCCAATGAGCAGTTCTTC
TRBJ2-3 . TRBV20-1 . CSAPRGGDTQYF TGCAGTGCTCCTCGAGGGGGGGATACGCAGTATTTT
TRBJ2-7 . TRBV20-1 TRBD2 CSARTSGSFYEQYF TGCAGTGCTAGGACTAGCGGGAGTTTCTACGAGCAGTACTTC
TRBJ2-7 few TRBV4-1 TRBD1 CASSPRPSGQGYYEQYF TGCGCCAGCAGCCCCCGACCTTCGGGACAGGGGTACTACGAGCAGTACTTC
TRBJ1-1 many TRBV5-1 . CASLQAGGKAFF TGCGCCAGCTTACAAGCTGGGGGCAAAGCTTTCTTT
TRBJ1-2 few TRBV12-3/TRBV12-4 . CASSLSFGYGYTF TGTGCCAGCAGTTTATCGTTCGGCTATGGCTACACCTTC
TRBJ1-2 few TRBV27 . CASSSLYSYTF TGTGCCAGCAGTTCACTCTATAGCTACACCTTC
TRBJ2-5 . TRBV27 TRBD1 CASSPRQGRRETQYF TGTGCCAGCAGTCCGAGACAGGGGAGACGAGAGACCCAGTACTTC
TRBJ2-4 many TRBV2 . CASNYRSGLGNIQYF TGTGCCAGCAACTACAGATCGGGGCTTGGGAACATTCAGTACTTC
TRBJ2-7 many TRBV27 TRBD2 CASSFRASGFYEQYF TGTGCCAGCAGTTTTAGGGCTAGCGGTTTCTACGAGCAGTACTTC
TRBJ2-5 few TRBV2 TRBD2 CASTGTSRSETQYF TGTGCCAGCACTGGGACTAGCCGCTCGGAGACCCAGTACTTC
TRBJ2-7 . TRBV7-2 TRBD1 CASSLSVGGPYEQYF TGTGCCAGCAGCTTATCCGTAGGGGGCCCCTACGAGCAGTACTTC
TRBJ1-5 few TRBV7-9 . CASSFGGFGSNQPQHF TGTGCCAGCAGCTTTGGGGGGTTTGGGAGCAATCAGCCCCAGCATTTT
TRBJ2-1 . TRBV4-3 . CASSQDPGGREQFF TGCGCCAGCAGCCAAGATCCCGGGGGCCGGGAGCAGTTCTTC
TRBJ2-7 . TRBV11-1 . CASSRWDTYEQYF TGTGCCAGCAGCCGTTGGGACACCTACGAGCAGTACTTC
TRBJ1-1 many TRBV29-1 . CSGTVNTEAFF TGCAGCGGGACAGTGAACACTGAAGCTTTCTTT
TRBJ2-7 few TRBV18 TRBD2 CASSRGGGAYEQYF TGTGCCAGCTCACGGGGCGGGGGAGCCTACGAGCAGTACTTC
TRBJ2-1 . TRBV5-1 TRBD2 CASSMTSGGKYNEQFF TGCGCCAGCAGCATGACTAGCGGGGGCAAATACAATGAGCAGTTCTTC
TRBJ2-1 many TRBV12-3/TRBV12-4 . CASSPWLQAEQFF TGTGCCAGCAGTCCCTGGCTCCAAGCTGAGCAGTTCTTC
TRBJ2-1 many TRBV5-1 . CASKQNSYNEQFF TGCGCCAGCAAACAGAACTCCTACAATGAGCAGTTCTTC
TRBJ1-2 . TRBV2 . CASSPTAVGKVHPPTF TGTGCCAGCAGTCCAACCGCTGTGGGGAAGGTACATCCACCCACCTTC
TRBJ2-4 few TRBV3-1 . CASSQDSLAKNIQYF TGTGCCAGCAGCCAGGACAGTCTAGCCAAAAACATTCAGTACTTC
TRBJ2-5 . TRBV29-1 . CSANGGHPGTQYF TGCAGCGCTAATGGCGGGCACCCGGGGACCCAGTACTTC
TRBJ2-7 . TRBV4-1 TRBD1 CASSQARDRGRYEQYF TGCGCCAGCAGCCAAGCTCGGGACAGGGGTCGTTACGAGCAGTACTTC
TRBJ2-2 few TRBV12-3/TRBV12-4 . CASSQVGELFF TGTGCCAGCAGCCAAGTCGGGGAGCTGTTTTTT
TRBJ1-3 few TRBV5-4 . CASSLDGIGNTIYF TGTGCCAGCAGCTTGGACGGCATAGGGAACACCATATATTTT
TRBJ2-1 few TRBV12-3/TRBV12-4 . CASSNYGTSLSFF TGTGCCAGCAGTAACTACGGGACATCGCTCTCCTTCTTC
TRBJ1-1 . TRBV12-3/TRBV12-4 TRBD1 CASSFSRGRYTEAFF TGTGCCAGCAGTTTTTCCAGGGGGAGGTACACTGAAGCTTTCTTT
TRBJ1-6 . TRBV28 TRBD1 CATSDRGLRAGGSYNSPLHF TGTGCCACCTCGGACAGGGGGCTTCGTGCGGGGGGCTCCTATAATTCACCCCTCCACTTT
TRBJ2-1 few TRBV30 TRBD2 CAWSRSGGTYNEQFF TGTGCCTGGAGTCGGAGCGGGGGAACCTACAATGAGCAGTTCTTC
TRBJ1-1 many TRBV29-1 TRBD1 CSAAGLPGDRVGVEAFF TGCAGCGCCGCGGGCCTTCCTGGGGACAGGGTAGGGGTAGAAGCTTTCTTT
TRBJ2-7 many TRBV20-1 . CSARDFGSITYEQYF TGCAGTGCTAGAGATTTTGGTAGCATTACCTACGAGCAGTACTTC
TRBJ2-1 many TRBV2 . CATKQGPNNEQFF TGTGCCACGAAGCAGGGACCCAACAATGAGCAGTTCTTC
TRBJ2-7 few TRBV6-5 . CASPRGDYEQYF TGTGCCAGCCCCAGAGGGGATTACGAGCAGTACTTC
TRBJ2-3 . TRBV20-1 . CSAREGGTDTQYF TGCAGTGCTAGAGAGGGGGGAACAGATACGCAGTATTTT
TRBJ2-1 many TRBV7-6 . CASSLRDNEQFF TGTGCCAGCAGCCTTAGAGACAATGAGCAGTTCTTC
TRBJ2-2 . TRBV12-3/TRBV12-4 . CASSLGRSLSGELFF TGTGCCAGCAGTTTGGGGCGTAGTCTATCCGGGGAGCTGTTTTTT
TRBJ2-1 few TRBV4-3 TRBD2 CASSHVSSGDYNEQFF TGCGCCAGCAGCCATGTTTCTAGCGGGGATTACAATGAGCAGTTCTTC
TRBJ2-3 many TRBV5-1 . CASSFGAPSTDTQYF TGCGCCAGCAGCTTCGGGGCACCTAGCACAGATACGCAGTATTTT
TRBJ1-1 . TRBV27 . CASSLRPRGTEAFF TGTGCCAGCAGTCTGCGACCGAGAGGGACTGAAGCTTTCTTT
TRBJ2-7 few TRBV20-1 TRBD1 CSAREGTGVSYEQYF TGCAGTGCTAGGGAAGGGACAGGAGTCTCCTACGAGCAGTACTTC
TRBJ2-1 few TRBV6-5 TRBD2 CASSHWSGTTYNEQFF TGTGCCAGCAGTCACTGGAGCGGGACTACCTACAATGAGCAGTTCTTC
TRBJ2-1 . TRBV12-3/TRBV12-4 . CASSLELGEQFF TGTGCCAGCAGTTTAGAGTTGGGTGAGCAGTTCTTC
TRBJ2-1 . TRBV12-3/TRBV12-4 TRBD1 CASSRQGWVNEQFF TGTGCCAGCAGCAGACAGGGATGGGTCAATGAGCAGTTCTTC
TRBJ2-1 few TRBV12-3/TRBV12-4 . CASSLVTENEQFF TGTGCCAGCAGTTTAGTGACAGAAAATGAGCAGTTCTTC
TRBJ2-3 . TRBV28 TRBD2 CASSLGLALGDTQYF TGTGCCAGCAGCCTGGGACTAGCCTTGGGAGATACGCAGTATTTT
TRBJ1-2 . TRBV15 TRBD1 CATSRGSDRGYGYTF TGTGCCACCAGCAGGGGGAGCGACAGGGGTTATGGCTACACCTTC
TRBJ2-2 few TRBV14 TRBD1 CASSQSRTGGTGELFF TGTGCCAGCAGCCAAAGCCGGACAGGTGGGACCGGGGAGCTGTTTTTT
TRBJ2-3 few TRBV10-3 TRBD2 CATRDSRTSGKTDTQYF TGTGCCACCCGGGACAGTCGGACTAGCGGGAAGACAGATACGCAGTATTTT
TRBJ2-7 many TRBV7-2 . CASSFNLWESSYEQYF TGTGCCAGCAGCTTTAACTTGTGGGAGAGCTCCTACGAGCAGTACTTC
TRBJ2-5 few TRBV5-1 TRBD1 CASSLVAGQGGVETQYF TGCGCCAGCAGCTTGGTTGCCGGACAGGGAGGAGTAGAGACCCAGTACTTC
TRBJ2-3 few TRBV20-1 . CSAKLSQYLTSTDTQYF TGCAGTGCTAAGCTTAGCCAGTATTTAACTAGCACAGATACGCAGTATTTT
TRBJ2-7 many TRBV5-1 . CASSTDTYSYEQYF TGCGCCAGCAGCACCGACACTTACTCCTACGAGCAGTACTTC